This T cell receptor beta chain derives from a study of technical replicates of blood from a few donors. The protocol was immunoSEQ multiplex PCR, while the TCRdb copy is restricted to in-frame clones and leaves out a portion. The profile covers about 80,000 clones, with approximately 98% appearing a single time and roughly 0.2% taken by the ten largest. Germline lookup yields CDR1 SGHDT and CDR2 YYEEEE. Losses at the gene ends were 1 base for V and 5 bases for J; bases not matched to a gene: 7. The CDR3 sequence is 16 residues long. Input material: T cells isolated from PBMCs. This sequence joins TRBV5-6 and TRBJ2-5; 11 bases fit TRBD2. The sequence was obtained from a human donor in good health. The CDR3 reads CASSLMLAGGFETQYF. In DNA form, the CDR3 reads TGTGCCAGCAGCTTGATGCTAGCGGGAGGTTTCGAGACCCAGTACTTC.